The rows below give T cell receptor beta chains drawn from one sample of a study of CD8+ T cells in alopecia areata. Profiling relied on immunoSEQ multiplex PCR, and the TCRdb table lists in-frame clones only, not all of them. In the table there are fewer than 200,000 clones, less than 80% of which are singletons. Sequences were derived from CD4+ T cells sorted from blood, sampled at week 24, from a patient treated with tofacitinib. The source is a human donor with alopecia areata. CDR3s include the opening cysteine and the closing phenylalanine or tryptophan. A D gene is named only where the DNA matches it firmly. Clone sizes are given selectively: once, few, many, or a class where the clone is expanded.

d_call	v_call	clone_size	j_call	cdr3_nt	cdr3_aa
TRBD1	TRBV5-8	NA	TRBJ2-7	TGTGCCAGCAGCAGGGGACAGGGGGCCTACGAGCAGTACTTC	CASSRGQGAYEQYF
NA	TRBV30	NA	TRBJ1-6	TGTGCCTGGAGTGGTGATCAGCCAAGTAATTCACCCCTCCACTTT	CAWSGDQPSNSPLHF
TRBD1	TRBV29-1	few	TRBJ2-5	TGCAGCGCGGACAGGGACCAAGAGACCCAGTACTTC	CSADRDQETQYF
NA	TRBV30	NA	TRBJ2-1	TGTGCCTGGAGTCGACGATTGTACGAGCAGTTCTTC	CAWSRRLYEQFF
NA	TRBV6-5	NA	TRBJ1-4	TGTGCCAGCAGTTACCGGGGAGGAGAACTGTTTTTT	CASSYRGGELFF
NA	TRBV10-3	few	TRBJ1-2	TGTGCCATCAGTGACGACAGGACCATAGGCTATGGCTACACCTTC	CAISDDRTIGYGYTF
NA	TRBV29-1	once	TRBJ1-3	TGCAGCGTTGAGGTTGGCTCTGGAAACACCATATATTTT	CSVEVGSGNTIYF
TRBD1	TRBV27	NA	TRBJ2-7	TGTGCCAGCAGTTTAGCGGGACAGGGTCCCTACGAGCAGTACTTC	CASSLAGQGPYEQYF
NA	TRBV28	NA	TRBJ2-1	TGTGCCAGCAGTCGACCCGGTGTCGGCTCCTACAATGAGCAGTTCTTC	CASSRPGVGSYNEQFF
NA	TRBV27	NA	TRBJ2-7	TGTGCCAGCAGTTTAGGACATTTGGGCGAGCAGTACTTC	CASSLGHLGEQYF
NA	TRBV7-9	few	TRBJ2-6	TGTGCCAGCAGCTTAGGGGGTAGTGGGGCCAACGTCCTGACTTTC	CASSLGGSGANVLTF
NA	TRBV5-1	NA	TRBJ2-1	TGCGCCAGCAGCTTGGCGCAGTCTGGCACCGATGAGCAGTTCTTC	CASSLAQSGTDEQFF